The 31 T cell receptor beta chains given below trace back to one sample, sequenced in a study of blood T cell repertoires in COVID-19. TCRdb keeps only in-frame clones here, not all; method: immunoSEQ multiplex PCR. The table lists some 140,000 clones, 70% to 85% of them singletons, with around 3% in the top ten. Sequenced: peripheral blood. These TCRs come from a woman of 80 years or more with acute or convalescent COVID-19.

The sample holds one count of this clone. The gene calls are TRBV6-2 or TRBV6-3 and TRBJ1-2; D perhaps matches TRBD1 (6 bases). Trimming pared 4 bases from V and 4 bases from J, leaving 13 bases between. Germline V CDR1 and CDR2: MNHEY, SVGEGT. The CDR3 consists of 14 residues. The CDR3 nucleotides read TGTGCCAGCAGTTCTCGACAGGCCCTCTATGGCTACACCTTC. Amino acids: CASSSRQALYGYTF.

V and J are TRBV5-5 and TRBJ2-2; D is ambiguous. Germline V gives CDR1 SGHKS, CDR2 YYEKEE (reference sequence). Trimming stripped 0 bases from V and 8 bases from J, with 8 bases between. The CDR3 runs to 13 residues. The CDR3 sequence is CASSLERRGELFF. The CDR3 region has the DNA TGTGCCAGCAGCTTGGAGCGTCGAGGGGAGCTGTTTTTT.

This chain connects TRBV6-1 to TRBJ2-5; TRBD2 agrees at 12 bases. V shed 0 bases and J 5 bases; nucleotides not matched to a gene: 7. Germline values: CDR1 MNHNS, CDR2 SASEGT. The CDR3 extends over 17 amino acids. The CDR3 DNA follows: TGTGCCAGCAGTGAAGCGACTAGCGGGGGTAGCTTGGAGACCCAGTACTTC. Residues: CASSEATSGGSLETQYF.

CDR3 bases: TGTGCCAGCAGCCCGTTGCGTCCCTCCTATAATTCACCCCTCCACTTT. Encoded protein: CASSPLRPSYNSPLHF. This chain connects TRBV14 to TRBJ1-6; no reliable D call. This CDR3 spans 16 amino acids. The ends were cut back, 4 bases at V and 0 bases at J, with 10 bases in the middle. The germline gives CDR1 SGHDN, CDR2 FVKESK.

The V call is TRBV27, the J call TRBJ2-3; 9 bases are a match to TRBD1. V shed 6 bases, J shed 5 bases, and the junction held 9 bases outside the gene matches. This CDR3 is built from 15 residues. From germline, CDR1 is MNHEY and CDR2 SMNVEV (reference sequence). The CDR3 reads CASSPPGQGIDTQYF. The CDR3, as DNA: TGTGCCAGCAGCCCGCCGGGACAGGGAATAGATACGCAGTATTTT.

In its sample, this clone was seen once. This chain uses TRBV7-8 with TRBJ1-2, with 9 bases aligning to TRBD1. The CDR3 totals 19 residues. Germline trimming cut 0 bases from V and 4 bases from J; bases unmatched to any gene: 15. The V gene's germline CDR1 is SGHVS and CDR2 FQNEAQ. CDR3 nucleotide sequence: TGTGCCAGCAGCTTAGCGGGGCCAGGGACAGGGTTTGTCGGCTATGGCTACACCTTC. This codes for CASSLAGPGTGFVGYGYTF. The full variable domain, with the rest looked up from reference TRBV7-8 and TRBJ1-2, is GAGVSQSPRYKVAKRGQDVALRCDPISGHVSLFWYQQALGQGPEFLTYFQNEAQLDKSGLPSDRFFAERPEGSVSTLKIQRTQQEDSAVYLCASSLAGPGTGFVGYGYTFGSGTRLTVV.

V and J are TRBV6-2 or TRBV6-3 and TRBJ2-2; no definite D call. The CDR3 consists of 13 residues. Germline CDR1 reads MNHEY; CDR2 reads SVGEGT. Trimming left V 4 bases short and J 3 bases short, with 6 bases between. CDR3 nucleotides: TGTGCCAGCAGTTCGTCCCACACCGGGGAGCTGTTTTTT. Translated, it gives CASSSSHTGELFF.

V usage is TRBV9 and J usage is TRBJ1-4, with D uncertain. This CDR3 is 14 amino acids long. The germline V gene encodes CDR1 SGDLS and CDR2 YYNGEE. With 4 bases removed from V and 10 bases from J, the gap between germline ends came to 17 bases. This chain's CDR3 is CASSREGNDGKLFF. Written as DNA, the CDR3 is TGTGCCAGCAGCAGAGAGGGTAATGATGGAAAACTGTTTTTT. Complete variable domain (other parts from reference TRBV9 and TRBJ1-4): DSGVTQTPKHLITATGQRVTLRCSPRSGDLSVYWYQQSLDQGLQFLIQYYNGEERAKGNILERFSAQQFPDLHSELNLSSLELGDSALYFCASSREGNDGKLFFGSGTQLSVL.

The chain employs TRBV25-1 and TRBJ1-1; a possible D gene is TRBD1 (5 bases). Germline-derived CDR1 and CDR2 are MGHDK and SYGVNS. The V and J ends lost 7 bases and 2 bases respectively, with 17 bases between them. The CDR3 has 15 amino acids. CDR3 loop: CASTSSRGVNTEAFF. CDR3 DNA: TGTGCCAGCACTAGTTCAAGGGGTGTCAACACTGAAGCTTTCTTT.

This chain links TRBV29-1 with TRBJ1-2; no clear D gene. Germline-derived CDR1 and CDR2 are SQVTM and ANQGSEA. This CDR3 has 16 amino acids. Between the trimmed V and J ends, which lost 6 bases and 3 bases, there was a span of 23 bases. The CDR3 DNA reads as TGCAGCGTGAGAGGACCTACCCTAGCTGAGGACTATGGCTACACCTTC. Translation: CSVRGPTLAEDYGYTF.

The chain employs TRBV5-1 and TRBJ1-4; 7 bases line up with TRBD1. Germline values: CDR1 SGHRS, CDR2 YFSETQ. The V segment lost 4 bases and the J segment 8 bases; nucleotides outside the gene matches: 17. The CDR3 is 17 residues long. The CDR3: CASSTTPAHRGREKLFF. As DNA, the CDR3 is TGCGCCAGCAGCACAACCCCGGCCCACAGGGGAAGAGAAAAACTGTTTTTT. The entire variable domain, with the rest obtained from reference TRBV5-1 and TRBJ1-4, is as follows: KAGVTQTPRYLIKTRGQQVTLSCSPISGHRSVSWYQQTPGQGLQFLFEYFSETQRNKGNFPGRFSGRQFSNSRSEMNVSTLELGDSALYLCASSTTPAHRGREKLFFGSGTQLSVL.

The chain links TRBV7-2 to TRBJ2-2; tentative D call: TRBD2 (7 bases). The CDR3 spans 16 residues. Germline V CDR1 and CDR2: SGHTA, FQGNSA. Trimming pared 7 bases from V and 5 bases from J, leaving 20 bases between. DNA for the CDR3: TGTGCCAGCATCATAGGGGGGGCCGGAGCTACCGGGGAGCTGTTTTTT. It translates to CASIIGGAGATGELFF. The full variable domain, in which reference TRBV7-2 and TRBJ2-2 provide the parts outside the CDR3, is GAGVSQSPSNKVTEKGKDVELRCDPISGHTALYWYRQSLGQGLEFLIYFQGNSAPDKSGLPSDRFSAERTGGSVSTLTIQRTQQEDSAVYLCASIIGGAGATGELFFGEGSRLTVL.

This clone turned up a few times. The chain joins TRBV4-2 to TRBJ2-5; 8 bases fit TRBD1. J gave up 5 bases and V 6 bases, and 11 bases lay outside the gene matches. The CDR3 has 15 amino acids. CDR1 is LGHNA and CDR2 is YNFKEQ in the germline V gene. CDR3 protein: CASSRDRGLRETQYF. The DNA for the CDR3 is TGTGCCAGCAGTCGAGACAGGGGCTTAAGGGAGACCCAGTACTTC.

The J gene is TRBJ1-4, the V gene TRBV29-1, with D hard to call. Trimming stripped 1 base from V and 13 bases from J, with 19 bases between. Germline CDR1 reads SQVTM; CDR2 reads ANQGSEA. The CDR3 spans 14 residues. CDR3 DNA sequence: TGCAGCGTTGAAGTGCTTTACCCTGAGGTGGCACTGTTTTTT. This encodes CSVEVLYPEVALFF.

The gene calls are TRBV11-2 and TRBJ1-3; no clear D gene. V dropped 1 base and J dropped 0 bases, with 10 bases sitting between them. The V gene's germline CDR1 is SGHAT and CDR2 FQNNGV. The length of the CDR3 is 16 residues. CDR3: CASSLGQILSGNTIYF. Written as DNA, the CDR3 is TGTGCCAGCAGCTTAGGGCAGATCCTCTCTGGAAACACCATATATTTT.

In this sample, this clone turned up many times. The J gene is TRBJ1-1, the V gene TRBV11-2; TRBD1 might be the D (5 bases). V lost 3 bases and J 3 bases, leaving 11 bases between the germline ends. CDR3 size: 14 residues. Germline V gives CDR1 SGHAT, CDR2 FQNNGV. CDR3 in amino acids: CASSFPGRHTEAFF. The CDR3 DNA is TGTGCCAGCAGCTTTCCAGGGCGACACACTGAAGCTTTCTTT. Together with reference TRBV11-2 and TRBJ1-1, the CDR3 gives the full variable domain: EAGVAQSPRYKIIEKRQSVAFWCNPISGHATLYWYQQILGQGPKLLIQFQNNGVVDDSQLPKDRFSAERLKGVDSTLKIQPAKLEDSAVYLCASSFPGRHTEAFFGQGTRLTVV.

The rearrangement links TRBV11-2 to TRBJ2-1; 9 bases map to TRBD1. The CDR3 covers 14 residues. V was pared by 5 bases and J by 4 bases, with 3 bases of the junction left unmatched. Germline V gene lookup returns CDR1 SGHAT and CDR2 FQNNGV. The CDR3 spells CASSPGTGYNEQFF. The CDR3 DNA is TGTGCCAGCAGCCCCGGGACAGGGTACAATGAGCAGTTCTTC.

This clone was observed a few times. V and J are TRBV12-5 and TRBJ2-7, with TRBD1 identical over 9 bases. The J segment lost 0 bases and the V segment lost 6 bases, leaving 6 bases of the junction unmatched. The germline V gene has CDR1 LGHNT and CDR2 FRNRAP. This CDR3 spans 15 amino acids. As DNA, the CDR3 is TGTGCTAGTGGCCCGGGACAGGGTGTCTCCTACGAGCAGTACTTC. It is translated as CASGPGQGVSYEQYF.

The rearrangement joins TRBV5-1 to TRBJ2-3; 9 positions agree with TRBD2. The CDR3 covers 15 residues. Germline V gene data show CDR1 as SGHRS and CDR2 as YFSETQ. Germline trimming cut 0 bases from V and 7 bases from J; bases unmatched to any gene: 6. In DNA form, the CDR3 reads TGCGCCAGCAGCTTGGAGGCGGGGGGGCAATATACGCAGTATTTT. It encodes CASSLEAGGQYTQYF.

The gene calls are TRBV4-2 and TRBJ2-5; 11 bases match TRBD1. Germline V gene data show CDR1 as LGHNA and CDR2 as YNFKEQ. This CDR3 contains 13 residues. J lost 7 bases, V lost 5 bases, and 3 bases had no gene match. The DNA of the CDR3 is TGTGCCAGCAGCGAGGGACAGGGGGTGACCCAGTACTTC. It encodes CASSEGQGVTQYF.

Only one count was recorded for this clone. CDR3 region: CASSTAPDSGSTNYGYTF. The CDR3 DNA reads as TGTGCCAGCAGTACGGCCCCGGACTCAGGCAGTACTAACTATGGCTACACCTTC. The rearrangement uses TRBV2 and TRBJ1-2; D gene ambiguous. Germline lookup yields CDR1 SNHLY and CDR2 FYNNEI. CDR3 length: 18 amino acids. V was shortened by 5 bases and J by 0 bases, with 22 bases between the two germline ends.

V gene TRBV25-1 combines with J gene TRBJ2-1; the match to TRBD2 covers 11 bases. CDR3 size: 13 residues. Germline assignment: CDR1 MGHDK and CDR2 SYGVNS. J lost 3 bases, V lost 8 bases, and 0 bases had no gene match. CDR3 region: CASLAGGYNEQFF. The CDR3 DNA reads as TGTGCCAGCCTAGCGGGGGGCTACAATGAGCAGTTCTTC.

J is TRBJ2-3 and V is TRBV2, with 8 bases aligning to TRBD1. V gave up 7 bases and J gave up 7 bases; unmatched junction bases: 10. This CDR3 region has 14 residues. The V gene's germline CDR1 is SNHLY and CDR2 FYNNEI. CDR3 loop: CASNPGQGDNTQYF. As DNA, the CDR3 is TGTGCCAGCAACCCCGGACAGGGAGACAATACGCAGTATTTT. Filled out from reference TRBV2 and TRBJ2-3, the complete variable domain reads EPEVTQTPSHQVTQMGQEVILRCVPISNHLYFYWYRQILGQKVEFLVSFYNNEISEKSEIFDDQFSVERPDGSNFTLKIRSTKLEDSAMYFCASNPGQGDNTQYFGPGTRLTVL.

This chain joins TRBV28 and TRBJ2-7; the D is unclear. The V end lost 5 bases, the J end lost 3 bases, and 5 bases lay between the germline ends. This CDR3 contains 11 residues. Germline V gene lookup returns CDR1 MDHEN and CDR2 SYDVKM. The CDR3 coding sequence is TGTGCCAGCAGTGCTAACTACGAGCAGTACTTC. Translating it yields CASSANYEQYF. Supplemented by reference TRBV28 and TRBJ2-7, the full variable domain reads DVKVTQSSRYLVKRTGEKVFLECVQDMDHENMFWYRQDPGLGLRLIYFSYDVKMKEKGDIPEGYSVSREKKERFSLILESASTNQTSMYLCASSANYEQYFGPGTRLTVT.

This clone was detected a few times. CDR3 DNA sequence: TGTGCCAGCAGCCATACCGAGGGTGGCGATGGCTACACCTTC. Its protein product is CASSHTEGGDGYTF. This chain uses TRBV7-9 with TRBJ1-2, with no clear D. V gave up 5 bases and J gave up 6 bases, with 16 bases separating them. Per germline, CDR1 SEHNR and CDR2 FQNEAQ (reference sequence). This CDR3 is 14 amino acids long.

The V call is TRBV2, the J call TRBJ1-2; no firm D call. This CDR3 comprises 12 residues. Trimming took 4 bases from V and 2 from J, leaving 5 bases between them. The germline CDR1 and CDR2 sequences are SNHLY and FYNNEI. The CDR3 DNA sequence: TGTGCCAGCAGTGCCAGGAACTATGGCTACACCTTC. It is translated as CASSARNYGYTF.

The chain is built from TRBV18 and TRBJ1-6, with 12 positions matching TRBD1. Germline CDR1 KGHSH, CDR2 LQKENI. Trimming at V came to 3 bases and at J to 5 bases, leaving 5 bases not matched to a gene. The CDR3 length is 17 residues. The CDR3 coding sequence is TGTGCCAGCTCACCGCTCGGGACAGGGGGCGATAATTCACCCCTCCACTTT. It codes for CASSPLGTGGDNSPLHF.

This clone was picked up a small number of times. The chain combines TRBV6-1 with TRBJ1-5; D is ambiguous. Germline V lookup: CDR1 MNHNS, CDR2 SASEGT. The CDR3 runs 15 residues. V was clipped by 3 bases and J by 1 base, with 10 bases between them. This chain's CDR3 is CASSEGVSSNQPQHF. The CDR3 coding sequence is TGTGCCAGCAGTGAGGGCGTCTCGAGCAATCAGCCCCAGCATTTT.

The CDR3 here is CASSDTGGSSTGELFF. The CDR3 DNA is TGTGCCAGCAGTGATACCGGGGGGTCTAGTACCGGGGAGCTGTTTTTT. This rearrangement joins TRBV25-1 to TRBJ2-2, with 7 bases that match TRBD2. Germline CDR1 is MGHDK and CDR2 is SYGVNS. V dropped 3 bases and J dropped 5; count of bases not matched to a gene: 9. The CDR3 is 16 residues long.

This chain uses TRBV11-2 with TRBJ2-5; 13 bases agree with TRBD2. Germline V CDR1 and CDR2: SGHAT, FQNNGV. CDR3 length: 14 residues. After removal of 5 bases from V and 5 bases from J, the junction contained 2 bases not matched to a gene. The CDR3 region has the DNA TGTGCCAGCAGCACTAGCGGGGGGGCTGAGACCCAGTACTTC. Translation gives CASSTSGGAETQYF.

The rearrangement joins TRBV18 to TRBJ2-7, with D tentatively TRBD1 (6 bases). V was cut by 3 bases and J by 3 bases, with 15 bases left in between. This CDR3 region has 15 residues. Germline V CDR1 and CDR2: KGHSH, LQKENI. The CDR3 here is CASSPSRTAIYEQYF. CDR3 in DNA: TGTGCCAGCTCACCCTCCCGGACAGCAATCTACGAGCAGTACTTC. Combining the CDR3 with reference TRBV18 and TRBJ2-7 gives the whole variable domain NAGVMQNPRHLVRRRGQEARLRCSPMKGHSHVYWYRQLPEEGLKFMVYLQKENIIDESGMPKERFSAEFPKEGPSILRIQQVVRGDSAAYFCASSPSRTAIYEQYFGPGTRLTVT.